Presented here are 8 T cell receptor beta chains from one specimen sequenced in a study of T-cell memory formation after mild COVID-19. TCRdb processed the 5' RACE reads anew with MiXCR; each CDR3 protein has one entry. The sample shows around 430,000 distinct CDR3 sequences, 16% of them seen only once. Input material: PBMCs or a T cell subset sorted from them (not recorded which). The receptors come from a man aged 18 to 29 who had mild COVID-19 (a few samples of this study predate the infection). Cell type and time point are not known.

As DNA, the CDR3 is TGCAGCGTAGTGGACAGGGGTCGCACAGATACGCAGTATTTT. Protein product: CSVVDRGRTDTQYF. This chain links TRBV29-1 with TRBJ2-3; 9 bases line up with TRBD1. The CDR3 runs to 14 residues. V lost 6 bases, J lost 1 base, and 5 bases stayed unmatched. The germline V gene encodes CDR1 SQVTM and CDR2 ANQGSEA.

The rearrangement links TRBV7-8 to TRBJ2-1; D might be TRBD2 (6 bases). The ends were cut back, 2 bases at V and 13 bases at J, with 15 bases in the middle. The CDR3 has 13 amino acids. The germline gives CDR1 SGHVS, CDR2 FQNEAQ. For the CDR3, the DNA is TGTGCCAGCAGCTTAAACGTAGGAGGGTCTCAGTTCTTC. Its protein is CASSLNVGGSQFF.

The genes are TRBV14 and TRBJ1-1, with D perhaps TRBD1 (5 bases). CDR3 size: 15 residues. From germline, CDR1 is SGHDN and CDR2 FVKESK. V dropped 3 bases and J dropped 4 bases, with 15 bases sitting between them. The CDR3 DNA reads TGTGCCAGCAGCCACCCGGGGGTGAAGGGCACTGAAGCTTTCTTT. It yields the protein CASSHPGVKGTEAFF.

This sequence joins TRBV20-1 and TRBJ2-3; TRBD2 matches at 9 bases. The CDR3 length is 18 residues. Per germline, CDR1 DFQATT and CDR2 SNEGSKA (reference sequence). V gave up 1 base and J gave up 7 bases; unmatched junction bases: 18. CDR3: CSARASITYSGGGNTQYF. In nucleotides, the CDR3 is TGCAGTGCTAGAGCATCAATCACTTATAGCGGGGGTGGGAATACGCAGTATTTT.

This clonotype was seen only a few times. As DNA, the CDR3 is TGTGCCAGTAGTATTCAGCAGGGGGCGAGCAATGAGCAGTTCTTC. Protein sequence: CASSIQQGASNEQFF. The V gene is TRBV19, the J gene TRBJ2-1; TRBD1 agrees at 8 bases. Trimming removed 3 bases from V and 6 bases from J; junction bases left unmatched: 7. Germline CDR1 LNHDA, CDR2 SQIVND (reference sequence). There are 15 residues in the CDR3.

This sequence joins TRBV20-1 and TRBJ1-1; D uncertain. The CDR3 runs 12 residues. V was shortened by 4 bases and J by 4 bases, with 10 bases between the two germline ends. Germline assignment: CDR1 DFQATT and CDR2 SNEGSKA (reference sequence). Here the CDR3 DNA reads TGCAGTGCTAACGAGGGTACCACTGAAGCTTTCTTT. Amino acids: CSANEGTTEAFF.

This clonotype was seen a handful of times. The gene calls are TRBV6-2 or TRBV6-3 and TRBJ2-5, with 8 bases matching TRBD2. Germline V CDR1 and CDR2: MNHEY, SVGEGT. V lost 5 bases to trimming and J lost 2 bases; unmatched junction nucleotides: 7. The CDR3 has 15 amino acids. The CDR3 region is CASSPTSGEQETQYF. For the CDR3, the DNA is TGTGCCAGCAGTCCCACTAGCGGTGAACAAGAGACCCAGTACTTC.

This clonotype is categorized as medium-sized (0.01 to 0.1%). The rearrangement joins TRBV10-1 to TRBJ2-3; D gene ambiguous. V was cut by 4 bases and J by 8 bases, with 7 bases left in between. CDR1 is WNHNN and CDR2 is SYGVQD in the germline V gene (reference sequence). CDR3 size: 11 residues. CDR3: CASSGIGTQYF. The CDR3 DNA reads TGCGCCAGCAGTGGAATTGGTACGCAGTATTTT.